The rows below give T cell receptor beta chains drawn from one sample of a study of cytomegalovirus exposure and HLA in healthy donors. Clones were sequenced by immunoSEQ multiplex PCR, and TCRdb holds only the in-frame ones, with some missing. Of approximately 160,000 clones in the sample, roughly four fifths were seen once. Sequencing input: PBMCs. The receptors shown here come from a man younger than 35 in good health and CMV-seronegative. The CDR3 runs from the conserved cysteine through the conserved F or W. The D gene is left open where the match is weak. Clone sizes are given selectively: once, few, many, or a class where the clone is expanded.

>TRBV28|NA|TRBJ1-1|NA
CASRGLNMNTEAFF
TGTGCCAGCAGGGGCCTTAATATGAACACTGAAGCTTTCTTT
>TRBV10-3|NA|TRBJ2-7|TRBD2
CAISDWEGLAGVEQYF
TGTGCCATCAGTGATTGGGAGGGACTAGCGGGAGTTGAGCAGTACTTC
>TRBV11-2|NA|TRBJ2-5|NA
CASSPGPYQETQYF
TGTGCCAGCAGCCCGGGTCCGTACCAAGAGACCCAGTACTTC
>TRBV9|NA|TRBJ2-3|NA
CASSVQWGGNTDTQYF
TGTGCCAGCAGCGTACAATGGGGGGGCAACACAGATACGCAGTATTTT
>TRBV23-1|NA|TRBJ1-2|TRBD1
CASSHPGTGGPGSYGYTF
TGCGCCAGCAGTCATCCCGGGACAGGGGGGCCTGGTAGCTATGGCTACACCTTC
>TRBV6-1|NA|TRBJ2-2|NA
CASSHAQANTGELFF
TGTGCCAGCAGCCACGCCCAGGCGAACACCGGGGAGCTGTTTTTT
>TRBV27|few|TRBJ2-6|TRBD2
CASSLTQLATGANVLTF
TGTGCCAGCAGCCTGACCCAACTAGCGACAGGGGCCAACGTCCTGACTTTC
>TRBV14|once|TRBJ2-7|TRBD2
CASSLGLAGGFYEQYF
TGTGCCAGCAGCCTCGGACTAGCGGGAGGGTTCTACGAGCAGTACTTC
>TRBV6-1|medium-sized|TRBJ2-5|TRBD2
CASSDRTSAVFWGETQYF
TGTGCCAGCAGTGATCGGACTAGCGCCGTTTTCTGGGGAGAGACCCAGTACTTC
>TRBV5-1|NA|TRBJ1-1|TRBD1
CASSFRQGSTEAFF
TGCGCCAGCAGCTTTCGACAGGGTTCGACTGAAGCTTTCTTT
>TRBV4-1|NA|TRBJ1-3|TRBD1
CASSHRQGDGNTIYF
TGCGCCAGCAGCCATCGACAGGGGGACGGAAACACCATATATTTT